One sample yielded the 9 T cell receptor beta chains listed below, sequenced in a study of T cell clonality in common variable immunodeficiency. Their antigen targets remain unknown. Here immunoSEQ multiplex PCR was the method, and the copy in TCRdb shows in-frame clones only, minus some. The repertoire shows 23,000 or so clones, none seen only once; the top ten take approximately 10%. Study results and caveats: In common variable immunodeficiency, TCR beta chains reportedly carried fewer deletions and N-nucleotide insertions.

Sequencing input: peripheral blood mononuclear cells. Receptors originate from a human donor with common variable immunodeficiency.

In this sample, this clone turned up many times. The sequenced fragment ends 3 residues before the CDR3 boundary, so the rest is inferred from the germline J gene. The gene calls are TRBV5-4 and TRBJ2-2; TRBD2 matches 11 bases. This CDR3 is built from 16 residues. The germline gives CDR1 SGHNT, CDR2 YYREEE (reference sequence). V trimming: 3 bases; J trimming: 3 bases; junction bases outside the gene matches: 4. The CDR3 bases that were read are TGTGCCAGCAGCTCCACTAGCGGGGGATACACCGGGGAG. Translating gives CASSSTSGGYTGE. The full CDR3 sequence reads CASSSTSGGYTGELFF.

This clone was counted only a few times. The sequence runs out 3 residues before the end of the CDR3; the remainder is reconstructed from the germline J gene. The gene calls are TRBV5-1 and TRBJ2-7, with 10 bases matching TRBD2. CDR3 length: 16 residues. V shed 5 bases and J 4 bases; nucleotides not matched to a gene: 12. CDR1 SGHRS and CDR2 YFSETQ come from the germline V gene. CDR3 region: CASRTPSAGGPYEQYF. The sequenced CDR3 bases are TGCGCCAGCAGGACCCCCTCAGCGGGAGGGCCATACGAG. The full variable domain, in which reference TRBV5-1 and TRBJ2-7 provide the parts outside the CDR3, is KAGVTQTPRYLIKTRGQQVTLSCSPISGHRSVSWYQQTPGQGLQFLFEYFSETQRNKGNFPGRFSGRQFSNSRSEMNVSTLELGDSALYLCASRTPSAGGPYEQYFGPGTRLTVT.

The CDR3 bases that were read are TGTGCCAGTAGTATAGGGGTAGCGGGAGGCTTCTCCTACAATGAG. It yields the protein CASSIGVAGGFSYNE. The full CDR3 sequence reads CASSIGVAGGFSYNEQFF. The chain has TRBV19 and TRBJ2-1, with 10 positions matching TRBD2. The CDR3 is cut off 3 residues early in the read; its end comes from the germline J gene. This CDR3 has 18 amino acids. Germline lookup yields CDR1 LNHDA and CDR2 SQIVND (reference sequence). The J segment lost 0 bases and the V segment lost 1 base, leaving 6 bases of the junction unmatched.

This clone has ten or more counts. The read falls 3 residues short of the CDR3 end, and the missing part is taken from the germline J gene. V is TRBV5-5 and J is TRBJ2-1; D is unresolved. CDR1 is SGHKS, CDR2 YYEKEE, per germline (reference sequence). V dropped 0 bases and J dropped 9 bases, with 16 bases sitting between them. The CDR3 length is 15 residues. This CDR3 is CASSLVGISTGEQFF. The part of the CDR3 DNA that was read is TGTGCCAGCAGCTTGGTCGGCATTTCAACGGGTGAG.

This clone was detected only a few times. The CDR3 end falls 3 residues outside the read, so it is completed with the germline J gene. This chain joins TRBV19 and TRBJ2-7; perhaps TRBD1 as D (5 bases). Germline CDR1 LNHDA, CDR2 SQIVND (reference sequence). V was pared by 2 bases and J by 3 bases, with 14 bases between. The CDR3 is 15 amino acids. This CDR3 is CASSIQDKGFYEQYF. The part of the CDR3 DNA that was read is TGTGCCAGTAGTATACAGGATAAGGGGTTCTACGAG.

About this clone itself: The read stops 3 residues short of the end of the CDR3; the missing end is completed from the germline J gene. The chain employs TRBV30 and TRBJ1-2; D gene ambiguous. The CDR3 length is 12 residues. Germline V gene data show CDR1 as GTSNPN and CDR2 as SVGIG (reference sequence). Trimming shortened V by 5 bases and J by 6 bases, and 13 bases separated the two germline ends. The covered CDR3 bases are TGTGCCTGGGGTCGCCTACTAGATGGC. Amino acid sequence: CAWGRLLDG. The entire CDR3 protein reads CAWGRLLDGYTF.

This clone has ten or more counts. CDR3 region: CASSLGRGWTETQYF. CDR3 DNA (partial): TGCGCCAGCAGCTTGGGCAGGGGCTGGACAGAGACC. V is TRBV5-1 and J is TRBJ2-5, with a weak D call TRBD1 (6 bases). The missing CDR3 end, 3 residues past where the read stops, is filled in from the germline J gene. The CDR3 has 15 residues. V was clipped by 0 bases and J by 4 bases, with 13 bases between them. Per the germline V gene, CDR1 is SGHRS and CDR2 is YFSETQ.

This clone was picked up a small number of times. The CDR3 end falls 3 residues outside the read, so it is completed with the germline J gene. The chain carries TRBV20-1 and TRBJ2-7; 11 bases are shared with TRBD1. The junction had 4 bases not matched to a gene; V was cut back by 3 bases and J by 3 bases. The CDR3 is 14 residues long. Germline assignment: CDR1 DFQATT and CDR2 SNEGSKA (reference sequence). Incomplete CDR3 DNA: TGCAGTGCTAGTCCGGACAGGGGGCTCTACGAG. This encodes CSASPDRGLYE. The complete CDR3 sequence is CSASPDRGLYEQYF.

This clone showed up just a few times. The CDR3 end falls 3 residues outside the read, so it is completed with the germline J gene. The genes are TRBV18 and TRBJ1-5; perhaps TRBD1 as D (5 bases). The V and J ends lost 0 bases and 6 bases respectively, with 9 bases between them. CDR1 and CDR2 from the germline V gene are KGHSH and LQKENI. The CDR3 is 14 amino acids. Partial CDR3 DNA: TGTGCCAGCTCACCACCGGGGGGATTTCAGCCC. Amino acids: CASSPPGGFQP. In full, the CDR3 reads CASSPPGGFQPQHF.